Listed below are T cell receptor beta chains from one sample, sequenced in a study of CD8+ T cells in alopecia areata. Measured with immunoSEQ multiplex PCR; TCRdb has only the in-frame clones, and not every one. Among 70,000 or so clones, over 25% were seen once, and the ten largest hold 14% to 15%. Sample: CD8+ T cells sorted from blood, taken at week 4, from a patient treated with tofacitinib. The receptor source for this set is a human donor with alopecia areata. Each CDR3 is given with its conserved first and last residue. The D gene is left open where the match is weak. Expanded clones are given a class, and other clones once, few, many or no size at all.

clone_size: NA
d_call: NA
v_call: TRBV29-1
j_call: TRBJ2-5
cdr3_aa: CSVPQGTGETQYF
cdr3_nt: TGCAGCGTTCCCCAGGGGACTGGGGAGACCCAGTACTTC

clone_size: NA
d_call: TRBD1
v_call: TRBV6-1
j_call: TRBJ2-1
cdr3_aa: CASSEGPGQAYNEQFF
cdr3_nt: TGTGCCAGCAGTGAGGGCCCGGGACAGGCGTACAATGAGCAGTTCTTC

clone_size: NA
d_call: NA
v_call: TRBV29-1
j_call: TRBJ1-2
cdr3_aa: CSVVDIPMYGYTF
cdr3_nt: TGCAGCGTTGTTGACATCCCCATGTATGGCTACACCTTC

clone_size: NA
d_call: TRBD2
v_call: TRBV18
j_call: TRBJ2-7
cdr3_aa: CASSPEREIEQYF
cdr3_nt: TGTGCCAGCTCACCCGAGCGGGAGATCGAGCAGTACTTC

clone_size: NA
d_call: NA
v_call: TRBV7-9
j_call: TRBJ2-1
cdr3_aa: CASSLVGGPSPNNEQFF
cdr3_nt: TGTGCCAGCAGCTTAGTTGGCGGGCCTAGTCCGAACAATGAGCAGTTCTTC

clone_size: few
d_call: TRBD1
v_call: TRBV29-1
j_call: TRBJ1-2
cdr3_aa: CSVAPGQSYGYTF
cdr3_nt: TGCAGCGTCGCTCCGGGACAGAGTTATGGCTACACCTTC

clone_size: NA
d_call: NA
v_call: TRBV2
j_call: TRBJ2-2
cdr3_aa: CATADGTGELFF
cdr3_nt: TGTGCCACAGCAGACGGAACCGGGGAGCTGTTTTTT

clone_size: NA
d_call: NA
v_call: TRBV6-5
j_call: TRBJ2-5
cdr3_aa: CASSYLGATGETQYF
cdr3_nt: TGTGCCAGCAGTTACCTTGGGGCTACCGGGGAGACCCAGTACTTC

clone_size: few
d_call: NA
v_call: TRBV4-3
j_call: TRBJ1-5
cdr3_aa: CASSQWGGQPQHF
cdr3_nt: TGCGCCAGCAGCCAATGGGGGGGACAGCCCCAGCATTTT

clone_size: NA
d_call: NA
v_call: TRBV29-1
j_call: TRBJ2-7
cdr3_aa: CSVRDTYEQYF
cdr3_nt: TGCAGCGTTAGAGACACCTACGAGCAGTACTTC

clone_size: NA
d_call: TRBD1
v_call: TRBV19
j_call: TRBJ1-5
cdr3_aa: CASSASGTGLNQPQHF
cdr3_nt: TGTGCCAGTAGTGCATCCGGGACAGGGTTGAATCAGCCCCAGCATTTT

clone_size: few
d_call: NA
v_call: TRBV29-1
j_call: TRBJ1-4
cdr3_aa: CSVEGGFEKLFF
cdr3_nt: TGCAGCGTTGAAGGGGGTTTCGAAAAACTGTTTTTT

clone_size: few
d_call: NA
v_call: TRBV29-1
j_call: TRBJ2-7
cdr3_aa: CSIETAVYEQYF
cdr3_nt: TGCAGCATCGAGACAGCCGTATACGAGCAGTACTTC

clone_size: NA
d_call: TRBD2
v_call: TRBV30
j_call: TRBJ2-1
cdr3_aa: CAWSGGLAGSDEQFF
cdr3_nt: TGTGCCTGGTCAGGAGGCCTAGCGGGAAGCGATGAGCAGTTCTTC

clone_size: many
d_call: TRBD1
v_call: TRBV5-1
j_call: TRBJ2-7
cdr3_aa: CASSFSGTGYEQYF
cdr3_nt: TGCGCCAGCAGCTTCTCCGGGACAGGGTACGAGCAGTACTTC

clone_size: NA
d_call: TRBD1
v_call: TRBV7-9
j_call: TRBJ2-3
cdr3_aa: CAAPRTGEPDTQYF
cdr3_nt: TGTGCCGCCCCGAGGACAGGGGAGCCAGATACGCAGTATTTT

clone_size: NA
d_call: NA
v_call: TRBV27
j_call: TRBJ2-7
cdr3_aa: CASSQRGGGTYEQYF
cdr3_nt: TGTGCCAGCAGTCAAAGGGGGGGAGGGACCTACGAGCAGTACTTC

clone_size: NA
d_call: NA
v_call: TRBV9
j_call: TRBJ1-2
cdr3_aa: CASSVAHRVYGYTF
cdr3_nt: TGTGCCAGCAGCGTAGCTCACAGGGTTTATGGCTACACCTTC